This record covers a single T cell receptor (beta chain). Time point meaning: peripheral blood 6 weeks after treatment start. The data derive from a study of PD-L1 blockade in urothelial cancer. Study-level information: Blood underwent analysis 3 weeks (second dose) and 6 weeks after treatment began. Median blood clonality was approximately 0.08, with about 81,000 unique TCRs.

The protocol was immunoSEQ multiplex PCR, while the TCRdb copy is restricted to in-frame clones and leaves out a portion. The sample shows 50,000 or so clones, 70% to 90% of them seen only once. The CDR3 has 16 amino acids. Germline V gene lookup returns CDR1 MDHEN and CDR2 SYDVKM. Unmatched junction bases numbered 4, after V lost 0 bases and J lost 3 bases. This chain connects TRBV28 to TRBJ2-1, with 8 bases lining up with TRBD2. This receptor was obtained from a man aged 60-69 years with urothelial cancer. The material was PBMCs, obtained around atezolizumab (anti-PD-L1) treatment. The CDR3 spells CASSLWASGSYNEQFF. The CDR3 DNA reads TGTGCCAGCAGTTTATGGGCCAGCGGGAGCTACAATGAGCAGTTCTTC.